One and the same sample provided the 17 T cell receptor beta chains below, sequenced in a study of CD8+ T cells in alopecia areata. Sample treatment: oral pan-JAK inhibitor, 5-10 mg twice daily. Reverse transcription of extracted RNA yielded cDNA, which provided the sequencing template. Clones were sequenced by immunoSEQ multiplex PCR, and TCRdb holds only the in-frame ones, with some missing. The repertoire holds 150,000 to 200,000 clones, with approximately 50% as singletons. The sample in question was CD8+ T cells sorted from blood, obtained around week 54, from a patient treated with tofacitinib. These receptors originate from a human donor with alopecia areata.

This CDR3 reads CASTRYSNQPQHF. For the CDR3, the DNA is TGTGCCAGTACCCGTTATAGCAATCAGCCCCAGCATTTT. V is TRBV19 and J is TRBJ1-5; D is undetermined. The CDR3 runs to 13 residues. The V end lost 7 bases, the J end lost 0 bases, and 7 bases lay between the germline ends. Germline V gene data show CDR1 as LNHDA and CDR2 as SQIVND (reference sequence).

This clone has only a few counts. This sequence joins TRBV2 and TRBJ2-3, with a weak D call TRBD2 (6 bases). CDR1 and CDR2 from the germline V gene are SNHLY and FYNNEI. Deletions cut 2 bases from V and 4 bases from J, with 10 bases between. This CDR3 contains 14 residues. The CDR3 region is CASSEIGEADTQYF. The CDR3 nucleotides read TGTGCCAGCAGTGAAATTGGGGAGGCAGATACGCAGTATTTT.

This clone was detected only a few times. V and J are TRBV29-1 and TRBJ1-2; D not resolved. V gave up 3 bases and J gave up 5 bases, with 10 bases separating them. The CDR3 is 12 residues long. The V gene's germline CDR1 is SQVTM and CDR2 ANQGSEA. The CDR3 DNA reads as TGCAGCGTTGAGGCACCATCTTATGGCTACACCTTC. Its protein product is CSVEAPSYGYTF.

This clone was counted between two and nine times. This same CDR3 is encoded by further DNA sequences in the sample. The rearrangement joins TRBV7-3 to TRBJ1-6; D is uncertain. V lost 1 base and J 7 bases, leaving 5 bases between the germline ends. The CDR3 covers 13 residues. Germline V gene data show CDR1 as SGHTA and CDR2 as FQGTGA. The DNA of the CDR3 is TGTGCCAGCAGCTTAAGGCAGAATTCACCCCTCCACTTT. Its translation: CASSLRQNSPLHF.

The chain links TRBV7-8 to TRBJ2-1, with 10 bases matching TRBD1. From germline, CDR1 is SGHVS and CDR2 FQNEAQ. The length of the CDR3 is 15 residues. Trimming cost V 4 bases and J 4 bases; bases outside gene matches: 4. This chain's CDR3 is CASSSRDRGYNEQFF. As DNA, the CDR3 is TGTGCCAGCAGCTCCCGGGACAGGGGATACAATGAGCAGTTCTTC. Full variable domain (missing parts from reference TRBV7-8 and TRBJ2-1): GAGVSQSPRYKVAKRGQDVALRCDPISGHVSLFWYQQALGQGPEFLTYFQNEAQLDKSGLPSDRFFAERPEGSVSTLKIQRTQQEDSAVYLCASSSRDRGYNEQFFGPGTRLTVL.

The chain combines TRBV6-5 with TRBJ2-5; D is perhaps TRBD2 (5 bases). V lost 1 base and J lost 4, with 7 bases in between. The CDR3 is 13 residues long. The germline CDR1 and CDR2 sequences are MNHEY and SVGAGI. Here the CDR3 DNA reads TGTGCCAGCAGTTACTTGGGGAGAGAGACCCAGTACTTC. This gives the protein CASSYLGRETQYF.

This clone was counted a few times. This chain connects TRBV5-6 to TRBJ2-7; 8 bases are a match to TRBD1. V trimming: 3 bases; J trimming: 4 bases; junction bases outside the gene matches: 9. Germline V gene sequence: CDR1 SGHDT, CDR2 YYEEEE. The CDR3 is 15 residues long. The CDR3 region is CASSYIGTGSYEQYF. CDR3 nucleotide sequence: TGTGCCAGCAGCTACATAGGGACAGGAAGTTACGAGCAGTACTTC.

This clone was detected only a few times. The chain links TRBV5-1 to TRBJ2-3, with D possibly TRBD2 on 5 matching bases. CDR1 SGHRS and CDR2 YFSETQ come from the germline V gene. V gave up 7 bases and J gave up 5 bases, with 11 bases separating them. This CDR3 is 12 amino acids long. CDR3 in DNA: TGCGCCAGCTCCCCCGAGGGAGATACGCAGTATTTT. Its translation is CASSPEGDTQYF.

This rearrangement joins TRBV5-4 to TRBJ1-2, with TRBD1 matching 10 bases. Unmatched junction bases numbered 8, after V lost 7 bases and J lost 8 bases. CDR3 length: 13 amino acids. Germline assignment: CDR1 SGHNT and CDR2 YYREEE (reference sequence). The CDR3 coding sequence is TGTGCCAGCCCGACAGGGGGCCCTTGGGGCTACACCTTC. As protein: CASPTGGPWGYTF. Complete variable domain (other parts from reference TRBV5-4 and TRBJ1-2): ETGVTQSPTHLIKTRGQQVTLRCSSQSGHNTVSWYQQALGQGPQFIFQYYREEENGRGNFPPRFSGLQFPNYSSELNVNALELDDSALYLCASPTGGPWGYTFGSGTRLTVV.

This clone was observed once. A junction boundary mismatches the germline segment, possibly from a read error. The chain joins TRBV27 to TRBJ2-7, with TRBD1 as a possible D gene (6 bases). Germline CDR1 is MNHEY and CDR2 is SMNVEV (reference sequence). This CDR3 comprises 16 residues. The CDR3, as DNA: TGTGCCAGCAGCTTATCCCCCGGGACACCCTCCTACGAGCAGTACTTC. Translated: CASSLSPGTPSYEQYF.

In this sample, this clone turned up a few times. The rearrangement uses TRBV11-1 and TRBJ2-1, with TRBD2 as a possible D gene (5 bases). Germline assignment: CDR1 SGHAT and CDR2 FQDESV (reference sequence). The CDR3 runs 14 residues. V was cut by 7 bases and J by 2 bases, with 12 bases left in between. The CDR3 region is CASTLEAAYNEQFF. The CDR3 DNA sequence: TGTGCCAGCACCCTGGAGGCGGCCTACAATGAGCAGTTCTTC.

This chain joins TRBV7-8 and TRBJ2-4; maybe TRBD1 (6 bases). CDR3 length equals 15 residues. From germline, CDR1 is SGHVS and CDR2 FQNEAQ. Trimming took off 1 base at V and 8 bases at J, with 15 bases between the two ends. The CDR3 loop reads CASSLEQGSWDIQYF. The CDR3 nucleotides read TGTGCCAGCAGCTTAGAGCAGGGGTCGTGGGACATTCAGTACTTC.

This clone turned up a few times. The gene calls are TRBV4-1 and TRBJ1-5; D unresolved. The CDR3 loop spans 15 amino acids. CDR1 is MGHRA and CDR2 is YSYEKL in the germline V gene. V was pared by 4 bases and J by 1 base, with 11 bases between. The CDR3 DNA sequence: TGCGCCAGCAGCCCGGGGTATCAGAGCAATCAGCCCCAGCATTTT. It encodes CASSPGYQSNQPQHF.

CDR3 nucleotides: TGTGCCAGCAGCGTAGATGGGGGGTTCCTCACTGAAGCTTTCTTT. Translated, it gives CASSVDGGFLTEAFF. The rearrangement links TRBV9 to TRBJ1-1; weak D call: TRBD1 (5 bases). This CDR3 is built from 15 residues. V was cut by 0 bases and J by 4 bases, with 13 bases left in between. Germline CDR1 SGDLS, CDR2 YYNGEE.

J is TRBJ1-2 and V is TRBV7-2; D call uncertain. This CDR3 region has 12 residues. In germline, CDR1 is SGHTA, CDR2 FQGNSA. The V end was cut by 1 base, the J end by 4 bases, with 4 bases between. The DNA for the CDR3 is TGTGCCAGCAGCTTAGAAGGCTATGGCTACACCTTC. As protein: CASSLEGYGYTF.

On this clone itself: The sample holds other DNA sequences that translate to the same CDR3. The rearrangement joins TRBV5-1 to TRBJ2-7; 9 bases align to TRBD1. CDR1 and CDR2 (germline): SGHRS, YFSETQ. Trimming removed 3 bases from V and 4 bases from J; junction bases left unmatched: 2. The CDR3 runs to 13 residues. CDR3 nucleotide sequence: TGCGCCAGCAGCTATGGACAGGGGTACGAGCAGTACTTC. Translation gives CASSYGQGYEQYF. The full variable domain, in which reference TRBV5-1 and TRBJ2-7 provide the parts outside the CDR3, is KAGVTQTPRYLIKTRGQQVTLSCSPISGHRSVSWYQQTPGQGLQFLFEYFSETQRNKGNFPGRFSGRQFSNSRSEMNVSTLELGDSALYLCASSYGQGYEQYFGPGTRLTVT.

J is TRBJ2-7 and V is TRBV6-6; a possible D gene is TRBD2 (5 bases). V shed 5 bases and J shed 4 bases, with 21 bases lying between them. This CDR3 is 16 amino acids long. Germline assignment: CDR1 MNHNY and CDR2 SVGAGI (reference sequence). CDR3 amino acids: CASSTRSDPTLYEQYF. The CDR3 coding sequence is TGTGCCAGCAGTACGCGTAGCGACCCTACATTATACGAGCAGTACTTC.